This paragraph covers one T cell receptor beta chain sequence. Its antigen is not known. This sample was included in a study of T cell responses to AZD1222 COVID-19 vaccine. The study, taken as a whole, reports: Only a handful of AZD1222 recipients tested seropositive at baseline.

Sequencing was performed with immunoSEQ multiplex PCR; in TCRdb, only in-frame clones are kept and a portion is missing. In the table there are about 220,000 clones, about 92% of which are singletons. Material: peripheral blood, obtained on day 0 of MenACWY control vaccination. The TCR originated in an adult in good health.

In nucleotides, the CDR3 is TGTGCCAGCAGTTCTCCCCTAGCGGGGGGGACCCCTAGGGATGAGCAGTTCTTC. Translated, it gives CASSSPLAGGTPRDEQFF. The rearrangement links TRBV28 to TRBJ2-1; TRBD2 aligns across 12 bases. Trimming took 4 bases from V and 8 from J; bases not matched to a gene: 15. The CDR3 runs to 18 residues. Germline CDR1 and CDR2: MDHEN and SYDVKM.